One TCR beta chain is described in this entry. Its antigen is not identified. This sample is part of a study of CD8+ T cells in alopecia areata. Study context: Oral tofacitinib (5 to 10 mg twice daily) was administered to treated patients. Whole-study findings and limits: Lesional scalp displayed greater clonality than normal scalp, most notably in alopecia totalis/universalis. Patients shared TCRs less clearly than mice did, possibly owing to HLA.

From germline, CDR1 is SNHLY and CDR2 FYNNEI. V dropped 4 bases and J dropped 8; count of bases not matched to a gene: 11. CDR3 length: 15 amino acids. The authors extracted RNA and reverse transcribed it into cDNA as the sequencing template. Libraries were prepared by immunoSEQ multiplex PCR; TCRdb keeps only in-frame clonotypes and omits some of them. The sample yields 110,000 to 150,000 clones, around three fifths seen once. The chain joins TRBV2 to TRBJ1-2, with 9 bases identical to TRBD1. The sequencing here drew on CD4+ T cells sorted from blood, taken at week 0. This receptor was obtained from a human donor with alopecia areata. CDR3 sequence: CASSGTGGSLRGYTF. CDR3 nucleotides: TGTGCCAGCAGTGGAACAGGGGGCTCGTTGAGGGGCTACACCTTC.